This T cell receptor (beta chain) was captured in a study of identical twins. The V gene lost 8 bases and the J gene lost 4 bases, with 8 bases spanning the gap. The germline CDR1 and CDR2 sequences are MNHEY and SMNVEV (reference sequence). The CDR3 runs to 11 residues. Overall study results and limits: Out-of-frame alpha sequences common to twins exhibited a surplus of low generation probability. Monozygotic twin pairs showed more out-of-frame TCR alpha sharing than models estimated. Diverse VJ usage suggested most zero-insertion clonotypes were not invariant T cells.

As to this clonotype: Its antigen is not known.

TCRdb reanalysed the 5' RACE reads using MiXCR and keeps one entry per CDR3 protein. Among hundreds of thousands of distinct CDR3 sequences listed, 5.5% to 6.5% were seen once. This TCR derives from a man younger than 35 in good health. The chain is built from TRBV27 and TRBJ1-2, with D unclear. Sequencing input: naive T cells sorted from blood. DNA for the CDR3: TGTGCCAGCGGGCCTTTCTATGGCTACACCTTC. This sequence encodes CASGPFYGYTF.